Below are 24 T cell receptor beta chains sequenced from a single sample in a study of blood T cell repertoires in COVID-19. The protocol was immunoSEQ multiplex PCR, while the TCRdb copy is restricted to in-frame clones and leaves out a portion. The table includes 95,000 to 150,000 clones, about four fifths detected once. The source material was peripheral blood. The receptor set was obtained from a man aged 40-49 years with active or convalescent COVID-19.

The chain carries TRBV3-1 (or the pseudogene TRBV3-2) and TRBJ2-1, with TRBD2 identical over 7 bases. The CDR3 loop spans 16 amino acids. Germline lookup yields CDR1 LGHDT and CDR2 YNNKEL (reference sequence). J lost 4 bases, V lost 1 base, and 7 bases had no gene match. DNA for the CDR3: TGTGCCAGCAGCCAAGGTCATAGCGGGCTTTACAATGAGCAGTTCTTC. It codes for CASSQGHSGLYNEQFF.

The chain has TRBV5-4 and TRBJ1-1; D might be TRBD1 (5 bases). Germline CDR1 SGHNT, CDR2 YYREEE (reference sequence). Trimming removed 7 bases at V and 1 base at J, with 14 bases between. This CDR3 is 14 amino acids long. The CDR3 reads CASSTEGPNTEAFF. Here the CDR3 DNA reads TGTGCCAGCTCCACGGAGGGGCCGAACACTGAAGCTTTCTTT. The whole variable domain, filled in from reference TRBV5-4 and TRBJ1-1, reads ETGVTQSPTHLIKTRGQQVTLRCSSQSGHNTVSWYQQALGQGPQFIFQYYREEENGRGNFPPRFSGLQFPNYSSELNVNALELDDSALYLCASSTEGPNTEAFFGQGTRLTVV.

This rearrangement joins TRBV29-1 to TRBJ1-1; TRBD1 agrees at 7 bases. The CDR3 runs 13 residues. CDR1 SQVTM and CDR2 ANQGSEA come from the germline V gene. Losses at the gene ends were 5 bases for V and 4 bases for J; bases not matched to a gene: 7. The CDR3 loop is CSVSRGPVTEAFF. The CDR3, as DNA: TGCAGCGTTTCTAGGGGGCCTGTCACTGAAGCTTTCTTT.

As to this clone: Other DNA sequences within the sample encode an identical CDR3. This sequence joins TRBV3-1 (or the pseudogene TRBV3-2) and TRBJ1-3; no firm D call. From germline, CDR1 is LGHDT and CDR2 YNNKEL (reference sequence). The CDR3 is 14 amino acids. Trimming pared 1 base from V and 4 bases from J, leaving 8 bases between. The CDR3 region is CASSQGGGGNTIYF. The CDR3 DNA sequence: TGTGCCAGCAGCCAAGGCGGAGGGGGAAACACCATATATTTT.

The rearrangement links TRBV5-4 to TRBJ2-2; 10 bases are shared with TRBD2. With V trimmed by 1 base and J by 8 bases, 8 bases remained unmatched. The CDR3 consists of 16 residues. CDR1 SGHNT and CDR2 YYREEE come from the germline V gene (reference sequence). As DNA, the CDR3 is TGTGCCAGCAGCTTGAGCAGCGGGAGGGCCACTGGGGAGCTGTTTTTT. Protein sequence: CASSLSSGRATGELFF.

The genes are TRBV30 and TRBJ1-2; no clear D gene. Germline assignment: CDR1 GTSNPN and CDR2 SVGIG (reference sequence). V was shortened by 5 bases and J by 14 bases, with 21 bases between the two germline ends. This CDR3 comprises 12 residues. The CDR3, as DNA: TGTGCCTGGGCCGCGAGGCCCGGCGTAAATACCTTC. Its translation is CAWAARPGVNTF. Supplemented by reference TRBV30 and TRBJ1-2, the full variable domain reads SQTIHQWPATLVQPVGSPLSLECTVEGTSNPNLYWYRQAAGRGLQLLFYSVGIGQISSEVPQNLSASRPQDRQFILSSKKLLLSDSGFYLCAWAARPGVNTFGSGTRLTVV.

This clone was picked up one time. The chain couples TRBV19 to TRBJ2-3; tentative D call: TRBD1 (6 bases). Germline-derived CDR1 and CDR2 are LNHDA and SQIVND (reference sequence). This CDR3 comprises 13 residues. V dropped 8 bases and J dropped 7 bases, with 16 bases sitting between them. CDR3 protein: CASRQEGRHTQYF. CDR3 in DNA: TGTGCCAGTCGACAGGAAGGACGGCATACGCAGTATTTT.

The V call is TRBV10-3, the J call TRBJ1-6; possible D gene TRBD1, 5 bases. V was cut by 0 bases and J by 10 bases, with 13 bases left in between. CDR3 length: 15 residues. The V gene's germline CDR1 is ENHRY and CDR2 SYGVKD. CDR3 amino acids: CAISESRGEGSPLHF. CDR3 DNA: TGTGCCATCAGTGAGTCGCGGGGGGAGGGGTCACCCCTCCACTTT.

This clone came up once. This rearrangement joins TRBV27 to TRBJ1-2; D is possibly TRBD1 (6 bases). This CDR3 has 13 residues. CDR1 MNHEY and CDR2 SMNVEV come from the germline V gene (reference sequence). Trimming pared 3 bases from V and 6 bases from J, leaving 11 bases between. Here the CDR3 reads CASSFLQGDGYTF. The DNA of the CDR3 is TGTGCCAGCAGTTTCCTACAGGGAGATGGCTACACCTTC.

The chain has TRBV30 and TRBJ2-7; 10 nucleotides match TRBD1. V shed 7 bases, J shed 4 bases, and the junction held 10 bases outside the gene matches. This CDR3 spans 14 amino acids. From germline, CDR1 is GTSNPN and CDR2 SVGIG (reference sequence). The DNA of the CDR3 is TGTGCCTCAACCGCCGCGGACAGGGGGTACGAGCAGTACTTC. Translating gives CASTAADRGYEQYF.

The CDR3 region is CASRPGGGGTQYF. CDR3 in DNA: TGTGCCAGCAGGCCAGGGGGCGGCGGGACCCAGTACTTC. The V gene is TRBV6-5, the J gene TRBJ2-5; 8 nucleotides line up with TRBD1. Germline CDR1 reads MNHEY; CDR2 reads SVGAGI. With V trimmed by 6 bases and J by 7 bases, 7 bases remained unmatched. The CDR3 has 13 amino acids.

The V gene is TRBV7-9, the J gene TRBJ2-1, with 9 nucleotides matching TRBD1. CDR1 is SEHNR, CDR2 FQNEAQ, per germline (reference sequence). V dropped 5 bases and J dropped 2; count of bases not matched to a gene: 4. This CDR3 is 15 amino acids long. For the CDR3, the DNA is TGTGCCAGCAGCCCCGGACAGGGGCCCTACAATGAGCAGTTCTTC. Amino acids: CASSPGQGPYNEQFF.

CDR3 sequence: CASSPQIESDTQYF. As DNA, the CDR3 is TGTGCCAGCTCACCACAAATAGAATCAGATACGCAGTATTTT. This chain joins TRBV18 and TRBJ2-3; D ambiguous. The CDR3 consists of 14 residues. Germline V gene data show CDR1 as KGHSH and CDR2 as LQKENI. V was pared by 1 base and J by 4 bases, with 9 bases between.

The chain carries TRBV19 and TRBJ2-7, with D perhaps TRBD2 (5 bases). V was pared by 1 base and J by 4 bases, with 14 bases between. The CDR3 consists of 15 residues. The germline V gene has CDR1 LNHDA and CDR2 SQIVND (reference sequence). CDR3 amino acids: CASSIVRDSLYEQYF. The DNA of the CDR3 is TGTGCCAGTAGTATAGTCCGGGATTCCTTATACGAGCAGTACTTC.

This chain joins TRBV9 and TRBJ2-3; 11 bases are shared with TRBD2. The germline V gene encodes CDR1 SGDLS and CDR2 YYNGEE. The V segment lost 3 bases and the J segment 7 bases; nucleotides outside the gene matches: 7. The CDR3 spans 15 residues. The CDR3 reads CASSELSGGANTQYF. CDR3 coding DNA: TGTGCCAGCAGCGAACTTAGCGGGGGGGCAAATACGCAGTATTTT.

Concerning this clone itself: A read error may produce the germline difference seen at one junction end. The rearrangement links TRBV3-1 (or the pseudogene TRBV3-2) to TRBJ1-6, with a weak D call TRBD1 (5 bases). The germline gives CDR1 LGHDT, CDR2 YNNKEL (reference sequence). The CDR3 extends over 14 amino acids. CDR3 region: CASSQDLVSRASDF. The CDR3 DNA reads TGTGCCAGCAGCCAAGACCTTGTGTCCAGGGCTAGCGACTTT.

The J gene is TRBJ1-2, the V gene TRBV18, with D perhaps TRBD1 (6 bases). The V and J ends lost 2 bases and 1 base respectively, with 11 bases between them. The CDR3 consists of 15 residues. Germline CDR1 KGHSH, CDR2 LQKENI. The CDR3 is CASSPAGDLNYGYTF. Here the CDR3 DNA reads TGTGCCAGCTCACCAGCAGGGGATCTTAACTATGGCTACACCTTC. The variable domain in full, completed from reference TRBV18 and TRBJ1-2, reads NAGVMQNPRHLVRRRGQEARLRCSPMKGHSHVYWYRQLPEEGLKFMVYLQKENIIDESGMPKERFSAEFPKEGPSILRIQQVVRGDSAAYFCASSPAGDLNYGYTFGSGTRLTVV.

The V gene is TRBV7-3, the J gene TRBJ2-3, with 7 nucleotides matching TRBD2. The CDR3 length is 18 residues. Germline values: CDR1 SGHTA, CDR2 FQGTGA. J lost 0 bases, V lost 1 base, and 10 bases had no gene match. CDR3 residues: CASSLMVGGTSSTDTQYF. CDR3 nucleotide sequence: TGTGCCAGCAGCTTAATGGTGGGGGGGACCTCTAGCACAGATACGCAGTATTTT. Complete variable domain (other parts from reference TRBV7-3 and TRBJ2-3): GAGVSQTPSNKVTEKGKYVELRCDPISGHTALYWYRQSLGQGPEFLIYFQGTGAADDSGLPNDRFFAVRPEGSVSTLKIQRTERGDSAVYLCASSLMVGGTSSTDTQYFGPGTRLTVL.

The J gene is TRBJ2-2, the V gene TRBV9, with unresolved D. Trimming shortened V by 0 bases and J by 0 bases, and 6 bases separated the two germline ends. CDR3 length: 15 amino acids. Germline-derived CDR1 and CDR2 are SGDLS and YYNGEE. The CDR3 bases are TGTGCCAGCAGCGTAGCTACAGCGAACACCGGGGAGCTGTTTTTT. The encoded protein is CASSVATANTGELFF.

The CDR3 here is CASSLYSGGANEQFF. The CDR3, as DNA: TGCGCCAGCAGCTTATATAGCGGGGGGGCAAATGAGCAGTTCTTC. The V gene is TRBV5-1, the J gene TRBJ2-1, with 11 bases lining up with TRBD2. The CDR3 runs to 15 residues. From germline, CDR1 is SGHRS and CDR2 YFSETQ. The V gene end was trimmed by 2 bases and the J gene end by 7 bases; junction bases not matched to a gene: 5.

The chain uses TRBV9 and TRBJ2-7, with 9 bases lining up with TRBD1. The CDR3 length is 14 residues. The J segment lost 6 bases and the V segment lost 0 bases, leaving 4 bases of the junction unmatched. Germline V gene sequence: CDR1 SGDLS, CDR2 YYNGEE. The CDR3 reads CASSVEGQGGEQYF. CDR3 DNA sequence: TGTGCCAGCAGCGTAGAGGGACAGGGAGGCGAGCAGTACTTC.

The chain combines TRBV30 with TRBJ1-1, with a possible D match to TRBD1 (5 bases). V lost 2 bases, J lost 5 bases, and 12 bases lay in between. Germline CDR1 is GTSNPN and CDR2 is SVGIG (reference sequence). The CDR3 has 13 residues. CDR3 loop: CAWSRQGGTEAFF. CDR3 DNA sequence: TGTGCCTGGAGTCGGCAGGGAGGGACTGAAGCTTTCTTT.

The chain has TRBV5-1 and TRBJ2-3, with D tentatively TRBD1 (6 bases). The CDR3 totals 14 residues. In germline, CDR1 is SGHRS, CDR2 YFSETQ. The germline V and J ends were trimmed by 6 bases and 7 bases, with 18 bases remaining between them. The CDR3 DNA is TGCGCCAGCACCACAGGGTCAGGGTCTAATACGCAGTATTTT. Residues: CASTTGSGSNTQYF.

The rearrangement links TRBV24-1 to TRBJ2-1; 9 bases line up with TRBD1. This CDR3 is 13 amino acids long. Germline V gene data show CDR1 as KGHDR and CDR2 as SFDVKD. Losses at the gene ends were 8 bases for V and 4 bases for J; bases not matched to a gene: 2. The CDR3 DNA follows: TGTGCCACCAAGGGACAGGGTTACAATGAGCAGTTCTTC. This translates into CATKGQGYNEQFF.